This TCR beta chain was captured by sequencing in a study of T cell responses to AZD1222 COVID-19 vaccine (dated by TCRdb to about 2021). Looking at the study overall: Because spike-specific TCR depth and breadth did not differ between the two schedules, AZD1222 recipients who got a second dose at roughly 4 weeks were pooled with those who got a second dose at roughly 12 weeks. TCR sequencing covered some 240 trial participants: 200 to 220 given two doses of AZD1222 and 26 given two doses of MenACWY control vaccine. Trial participants were enrolled into age subgroups of 18-55, 56-69 and 70-plus years, which contained about 160, 30 and 59 TCR-sequenced participants, respectively.

The CDR3 regions of human TCRbeta chains were analyzed by immunosequencing. Per the authors' processing: Repertoire TCRs were matched against a reference library of SARS-CoV-2-specific TCRs generated with the MIRA antigen-specificity platform. Breadth was defined as the fraction of unique TCRs that were SARS-CoV-2-associated. Depth was defined as the fraction of total T cells that were SARS-CoV-2-associated. Using the MIRA data, every spike-specific TCR was mapped to the spike region that the TCR reacted to and assigned to either a CD4 or a CD8 class. Log10-transformed breadth and depth values were compared by one-way ANOVA with Sidak's multiple comparisons tests. TCRdb mirrors the immuneACCESS table, restricted to in-frame sequences. Some clones are absent from its copies; in checked studies, under half trace to an unresolved V gene, and the reason for the others is unknown. For V, J and clone size, that table is used; D and trimming come from the DNA. The sample data list around 140,000 clones, and roughly 88% of these were observed just once. The top ten clonotypes cover over 7% of the sample.

V lost 8 bases and J lost 7 bases; the stretch between them is 6 bases long. CDR1 and CDR2, looked up from the germline V gene, are SNHLY and FYNNEI. The CDR3, from cysteine to phenylalanine, totals 10 residues. Only the CDR3 part of the read is kept: 30 bases, read in frame from the first base. The meaning of the sample's time point label: baseline before first vaccination. Vaccinee samples were obtained from the UK trials COV001 and COV002, which included a single-blind randomized controlled phase 2/3 trial of AZD1222 (ChAdOx1 nCoV-19) in healthy adults. For TCRbeta chain sequencing, PBMC samples from trial participants were taken at day 0 and at day 28 after the second dose. Turning to this clone: Its antigen remains undetermined. No clone much larger than this one lies a single base away; base qualities are absent. Other DNA sequences from this sample encode an identical CDR3 as well.

The paper as a whole reports these results and caveats: CD4 TCRs associated with the vaccine covered the entire spike protein, and the dominant responses were in regions 160-218 and 743-854. Reportedly, close to half of the unique spike-specific TCRs recognized epitopes lying outside the regions that are mutated in the B.1.351 and B.1.1.7 variants. A significant rise in spike-specific TCR breadth and depth was observed after two AZD1222 doses relative to day 0 and relative to MenACWY recipients. In the small 56-69-year group, the increase in depth fell short of significance, most likely because of low power. Because no day 14 peak-response samples were available, the repertoires could be characterized only after the peak T cell response. Most participants were white British and females outnumbered males, and the authors suggested that clonal diversity may have been underestimated. Conclusions about previously exposed vaccinees were limited because only six or seven AZD1222 recipients were SARS-CoV-2 seropositive at baseline.

The rearranged segments are TRBV2 and TRBJ2-1; the D gene may be TRBD1 or TRBD2, since each aligns over 5 bases. This clonotype originated in an adult in good health. Sample: peripheral blood, taken on day 0 of AZD1222 vaccination. CDR3 region: CASGGNEQFF. The DNA sequence is TGTGCCAGCGGGGGAAATGAGCAGTTCTTC.